Listed here are 28 T cell receptor beta chains from one sample, sequenced in a study of cytomegalovirus exposure and HLA in healthy donors. Primers for the PCR totalled 60 Vbeta and 13 Jbeta. Sequencing used immunoSEQ multiplex PCR; TCRdb keeps in-frame clones, though not all of them. The sample has around 220,000 clones; around 80% are singletons. Sample: PBMCs. The receptors shown here come from a girl aged 2 to 9 in good health and CMV-seronegative.

The chain carries TRBV9 and TRBJ2-7, with D perhaps TRBD2 (5 bases). V lost 0 bases and J lost 6, with 10 bases in between. The CDR3 has 13 residues. Germline CDR1 and CDR2: SGDLS and YYNGEE. CDR3 sequence reads: CASSVGGSTEQYF. CDR3 nucleotide sequence: TGTGCCAGCAGCGTAGGAGGGAGTACCGAGCAGTACTTC.

This clone was detected a few times. V and J are TRBV5-4 and TRBJ1-4; no firm D call. Per the germline V gene, CDR1 is SGHNT and CDR2 is YYREEE (reference sequence). CDR3 length equals 16 residues. V was clipped by 0 bases and J by 7 bases, with 16 bases between them. CDR3 DNA: TGTGCCAGCAGCTTGGCCATCGTGGAGGGAGGTGAAAAACTGTTTTTT. Translated, it gives CASSLAIVEGGEKLFF.

The gene calls are TRBV11-2 and TRBJ2-7, with 9 bases identical to TRBD1. Germline CDR1 reads SGHAT; CDR2 reads FQNNGV. V shed 6 bases, J shed 4 bases, and the junction held 7 bases outside the gene matches. The CDR3 runs 14 residues. CDR3 sequence (DNA): TGTGCCAGCAGACAAACGGACAGGGGATACGAGCAGTACTTC. Protein sequence: CASRQTDRGYEQYF.

This clone was counted once. CDR3 in amino acids: CASSARGQILSSYNSPLHF. Written as DNA, the CDR3 is TGTGCCAGCAGTGCCCGTGGGCAGATCCTAAGCTCCTATAATTCACCCCTCCACTTT. The rearrangement uses TRBV6-4 and TRBJ1-6, with unresolved D. Trimming cost V 4 bases and J 0 bases, with 19 bases left between them. Germline V gene lookup returns CDR1 MRHNA and CDR2 SNTAGT. CDR3 length: 19 amino acids.

The V gene is TRBV21-1, the J gene TRBJ1-2. TRBV21-1 is a pseudogene segment. The CDR3 covers 14 residues. The CDR3 bases are TGTGCCAGCAGGCCCGGTCGGGGGGACTATGGCTACACCTTC. Protein: CASRPGRGDYGYTF.

This rearrangement joins TRBV4-1 to TRBJ2-1; 12 bases line up with TRBD2. CDR3 length equals 16 residues. Trimming at V came to 3 bases and at J to 7 bases, leaving 7 bases not matched to a gene. CDR1 is MGHRA, CDR2 YSYEKL, per germline. The CDR3 sequence is CASSHTSGRMGNEQFF. In DNA, the CDR3 is TGCGCCAGCAGCCACACTAGCGGGAGGATGGGGAATGAGCAGTTCTTC.

The chain recombines TRBV6-5 with TRBJ1-2; 8 nucleotides match TRBD1. This CDR3 has 14 residues. Trimming removed 4 bases from V and 8 bases from J; junction bases left unmatched: 9. In germline, CDR1 is MNHEY, CDR2 SVGAGI. The CDR3 region has the DNA TGTGCCAGCAGTTTCACCAGGGGGCTAAAGGGCTACACCTTC. This encodes CASSFTRGLKGYTF.

The chain employs TRBV5-6 and TRBJ1-2; D is uncertain. CDR3 length: 15 amino acids. V gave up 4 bases and J gave up 7 bases, with 20 bases separating them. CDR1 and CDR2 (germline): SGHDT, YYEEEE. In DNA form, the CDR3 reads TGTGCCAGCAGCAACTCCGTGAAGGGAGTGAGTGGCTACACCTTC. This codes for CASSNSVKGVSGYTF.

The rearrangement uses TRBV5-1 and TRBJ2-2, with a tentative D call TRBD2 (6 bases). Per germline, CDR1 SGHRS and CDR2 YFSETQ. Trimming left V 0 bases short and J 5 bases short, with 8 bases between. This CDR3 has 14 amino acids. Here the CDR3 reads CASSLARGTGELFF. CDR3 nucleotides: TGCGCCAGCAGCTTGGCTCGGGGGACCGGGGAGCTGTTTTTT.

The table lists this clone with a few counts. The CDR3 nucleotides are TGTGCCAGCCAGGACAGGGGCTCTGGGGCCAACGTCCTGACTTTC. It translates to CASQDRGSGANVLTF. The gene calls are TRBV6-6 and TRBJ2-6; 9 positions match TRBD1. V dropped 8 bases and J dropped 0; count of bases not matched to a gene: 2. Looked up from germline, CDR1 is MNHNY and CDR2 is SVGAGI (reference sequence). The CDR3 length is 15 residues.

The rearrangement links TRBV18 to TRBJ2-2, with D possibly being TRBD1 (6 bases). V was trimmed by 2 bases and J by 4 bases, leaving 17 bases between them. The CDR3 length is 17 residues. CDR1 is KGHSH and CDR2 is LQKENI in the germline V gene. The CDR3 DNA is TGTGCCAGCTCACCAACTTCCTTGGGACAACTCACCGGGGAGCTGTTTTTT. It is translated as CASSPTSLGQLTGELFF.

The V call is TRBV6-6, the J call TRBJ2-7; D possibly corresponds to TRBD1 (5 bases). The V gene's germline CDR1 is MNHNY and CDR2 SVGAGI (reference sequence). The CDR3 runs to 15 residues. The V end was cut by 6 bases, the J end by 0 bases, with 15 bases between. For the CDR3, the DNA is TGTGCCAGCAGCCAACAGGAACAGCCCTCCTACGAGCAGTACTTC. Its protein product is CASSQQEQPSYEQYF.

This clone was picked up a small number of times. The V call is TRBV7-9, the J call TRBJ2-1; 9 bases match TRBD2. The CDR3 totals 16 residues. With 5 bases clipped from V and 5 bases from J, the junction kept 10 bases outside the gene matches. From germline, CDR1 is SEHNR and CDR2 FQNEAQ (reference sequence). CDR3 region: CASSLGPSGIHNEQFF. CDR3 nucleotide sequence: TGTGCCAGCAGCCTGGGGCCTAGCGGGATCCACAATGAGCAGTTCTTC.

V gene TRBV19 combines with J gene TRBJ1-2, with D tentatively TRBD1 (6 bases). The CDR3 sequence is 15 residues long. Deletions cut 3 bases from V and 5 bases from J, with 16 bases between. Germline loops: CDR1 LNHDA, CDR2 SQIVND (reference sequence). This CDR3 is CASSITGTKIYGYTF. The DNA of the CDR3 is TGTGCCAGTAGTATTACCGGGACAAAGATTTATGGCTACACCTTC.

In this sample, this clone turned up a few times. The rearrangement links TRBV20-1 to TRBJ1-3; D unclear. Germline CDR1 and CDR2: DFQATT and SNEGSKA (reference sequence). The CDR3 is 11 amino acids. V lost 1 base, J lost 7 bases, and 5 bases lay in between. Here the CDR3 DNA reads TGCAGTGCTAGAGGTTCGAACACCATATATTTT. This codes for CSARGSNTIYF.

The genes are TRBV13 and TRBJ2-1; D is perhaps TRBD2 (6 bases). Germline V gives CDR1 PRHDT, CDR2 FYEKMQ (reference sequence). The CDR3 spans 14 residues. The germline V and J ends were trimmed by 7 bases and 1 base, with 11 bases remaining between them. CDR3 sequence: CASILAGSYNEQFF. DNA for the CDR3: TGTGCCAGCATCCTTGCGGGATCCTACAATGAGCAGTTCTTC.

The chain links TRBV7-9 to TRBJ2-7; 11 nucleotides agree with TRBD2. Germline CDR1 and CDR2: SEHNR and FQNEAQ (reference sequence). V dropped 3 bases and J dropped 2; count of bases not matched to a gene: 0. The CDR3 loop spans 14 amino acids. CDR3: CASSFSGRAYEQYF. The DNA for the CDR3 is TGTGCCAGCAGCTTTAGCGGGAGGGCCTACGAGCAGTACTTC.

The chain couples TRBV6-1 to TRBJ1-2, with D possibly TRBD1 on 5 matching bases. Germline V gene sequence: CDR1 MNHNS, CDR2 SASEGT. Deletions cut 2 bases from V and 6 bases from J, with 13 bases between. The CDR3 consists of 14 residues. The CDR3 loop is CASSERTGGNGYTF. CDR3 coding DNA: TGTGCCAGCAGTGAACGGACGGGGGGTAATGGCTACACCTTC.

A single count supports this clone. The chain couples TRBV6-6 to TRBJ1-2; 8 nucleotides align to TRBD1. Trimming at V came to 6 bases and at J to 3 bases, leaving 3 bases not matched to a gene. CDR1 MNHNY and CDR2 SVGAGI come from the germline V gene (reference sequence). There are 13 residues in the CDR3. CDR3: CASSSTGDYGYTF. In nucleotides, the CDR3 is TGTGCCAGCAGCTCGACAGGGGACTATGGCTACACCTTC.

V and J are TRBV5-4 and TRBJ1-2; 7 bases fit TRBD1. Germline trimming cut 7 bases from V and 2 bases from J; bases unmatched to any gene: 8. CDR3 size: 14 residues. From germline, CDR1 is SGHNT and CDR2 YYREEE (reference sequence). CDR3 sequence (DNA): TGTGCCAGCCGACCGACGGGACAGAACTATGGCTACACCTTC. This gives the protein CASRPTGQNYGYTF.

The rearrangement links TRBV14 to TRBJ1-6, with TRBD1 as a possible D gene (5 bases). This CDR3 has 15 amino acids. Germline CDR1 SGHDN, CDR2 FVKESK. V was shortened by 4 bases and J by 8 bases, with 15 bases between the two germline ends. Here the CDR3 reads CASSRSPRQYSPLHF. CDR3 in DNA: TGTGCCAGCAGCCGATCACCAAGACAGTATTCACCCCTCCACTTT.

The V and J genes are TRBV6-6 and TRBJ2-5; TRBD1 aligns across 10 bases. V lost 5 bases and J lost 5; bases outside the gene matches: 5. The CDR3 spans 14 residues. Germline loops: CDR1 MNHNY, CDR2 SVGAGI (reference sequence). The CDR3 spells CASSRQGAGETQYF. CDR3 sequence (DNA): TGTGCCAGCAGTCGACAGGGGGCAGGGGAGACCCAGTACTTC.

This clone was recorded only once. The J gene is TRBJ2-3, the V gene TRBV5-6, with 7 bases fitting TRBD2. This CDR3 contains 14 residues. Germline V gives CDR1 SGHDT, CDR2 YYEEEE. V lost 6 bases, J lost 2 bases, and 6 bases stayed unmatched. CDR3 sequence (DNA): TGTGCCAGCATCTTAAGCGGGAACACAGATACGCAGTATTTT. Its translation is CASILSGNTDTQYF.

The V call is TRBV11-2, the J call TRBJ1-2, with D possibly being TRBD1 (6 bases). Germline V gene data show CDR1 as SGHAT and CDR2 as FQNNGV. Trimming removed 4 bases at V and 4 bases at J, with 10 bases between. The CDR3 consists of 13 residues. The CDR3 reads CASSYRVGYGYTF. DNA for the CDR3: TGTGCCAGCAGCTACAGGGTTGGCTATGGCTACACCTTC.

This clone showed up just a few times. The chain recombines TRBV4-1 with TRBJ2-7; D perhaps matches TRBD1 (7 bases). Germline lookup yields CDR1 MGHRA and CDR2 YSYEKL. The CDR3 covers 15 residues. Trimming removed 1 base from V and 4 bases from J, with 14 bases in between. The CDR3 DNA is TGCGCCAGCAGCCAAGGGGAGGCAGGGGGGTACGAGCAGTACTTC. As protein: CASSQGEAGGYEQYF.

This chain links TRBV5-5 with TRBJ1-6; D call uncertain. Trimming pared 9 bases from V and 6 bases from J, leaving 13 bases between. This CDR3 region has 13 residues. Germline CDR1 SGHKS, CDR2 YYEKEE (reference sequence). The CDR3 reads CANSYGGNSPLHF. CDR3 nucleotides: TGTGCCAACAGTTATGGCGGTAATTCACCCCTCCACTTT.

V usage is TRBV25-1 and J usage is TRBJ1-4, with D hard to call. Germline CDR1 and CDR2: MGHDK and SYGVNS. The CDR3 extends over 11 amino acids. With 8 bases removed from V and 11 bases from J, the gap between germline ends came to 12 bases. The CDR3 is CASALGQKLFF. The CDR3 DNA sequence: TGTGCCAGCGCCCTAGGCCAGAAACTGTTTTTT.

There are a few counts of this clone. The V gene is TRBV6-4, the J gene TRBJ2-2, with TRBD1 matching 11 bases. Per germline, CDR1 MRHNA and CDR2 SNTAGT. The V gene end was trimmed by 6 bases and the J gene end by 6 bases; junction bases not matched to a gene: 3. The CDR3 sequence is 14 residues long. Here the CDR3 DNA reads TGTGCCAGCAGCGGACAGGGGGCGTCCGGGGAGCTGTTTTTT. Translating gives CASSGQGASGELFF.